This T cell receptor beta chain was retrieved from a study of CD8 T cells in Susac syndrome. Findings and caveats of the study: A relatively small number of individuals underwent TCR sequencing and HLA analysis.

Random hexamers primed reverse transcription of about 0.45 to 1 ug RNA. TCRdb re-derived calls from the immunoSEQ multiplex PCR reads in MiXCR, one entry per CDR3 protein. In the table there are 150,000 to 250,000 distinct CDR3 sequences, 90% to 95% of which are singletons. CDR3 length: 15 residues. Looked up from germline, CDR1 is DFQATT and CDR2 is SNEGSKA (reference sequence). V dropped 5 bases and J dropped 0; count of bases not matched to a gene: 9. With respect to this clonotype: Its cognate antigen is unknown.

TEMRA cells were FACS-enriched, with CD8+ and CD4+ T cells isolated negatively. This chain links TRBV20-1 with TRBJ2-7; 8 nucleotides align to TRBD2. Material for sequencing was CD4+ T cells from PBMCs. This TCR was recovered from a human donor with multiple sclerosis. CDR3 DNA sequence: TGCAGTGCTCCTCTCAGCGGGAGAGGCTCCTACGAGCAGTACTTC. This gives the protein CSAPLSGRGSYEQYF.